This record concerns one T cell receptor (beta chain) sequence. The data belong to a study of shared clonotypes between healthy human individuals. Only in-frame clones appear in the TCRdb table, and some are missing; sequencing was by immunoSEQ multiplex PCR. The data hold 450,000 to 650,000 clones, with just over 75% observed a single time. The CDR3 contains 16 residues. Germline V gene lookup returns CDR1 LGHNA and CDR2 YSLEER. Trimming took off 0 bases at V and 5 bases at J, with 13 bases between the two ends. The source is a woman in her thirties or forties in good health. Some clones in this sample may be carry-over from other donors' samples. Sequencing used PBMCs. V usage is TRBV4-3 and J usage is TRBJ2-2; possibly TRBD1 for D (6 bases). CDR3 nucleotide sequence: TGCGCCAGCAGCCAAGACGGTCAGGGGTGGACCGGGGAGCTGTTTTTT. This codes for CASSQDGQGWTGELFF.